This T cell receptor (beta chain) was captured in a study of T-cell memory formation after mild COVID-19. Study observations and caveats: Detection of some responders pre-infection suggested pre-existing cross-reactive memory T cells participated. Specificity for SARS-CoV-2 was not confirmed among the second-wave clones peaking on day 37. Day 15 to 85 contracting clones showed balanced CD4/CD8; later expanders leaned CD4+. Among contracting clones, CD4+ were mainly CM/EM and CD8+ enriched in EMRA.

This CDR3 is 12 amino acids long. Deletions cut 3 bases from V and 0 bases from J, with 3 bases between. Germline-derived CDR1 and CDR2 are LGHDT and YNNKEL (reference sequence). This clonotype has just a few counts. Its cognate antigen is unknown. TCRdb re-derived calls from the 5' RACE reads in MiXCR, one entry per CDR3 protein. The data show 470,000 or so distinct CDR3 sequences, with around 20% seen just once and roughly 8.4% held by the top ten. This sequence was found in an adult woman who had mild COVID-19 (a few samples of this study predate the infection). Cell type and time point are not known. The chain employs TRBV3-1 and TRBJ2-7; D gene ambiguous. Sequencing was performed on PBMCs or a T cell subset sorted from them (not recorded which). Here the CDR3 DNA reads TGTGCCAGCAGCCATGTCTCCTACGAGCAGTACTTC. Its protein is CASSHVSYEQYF.